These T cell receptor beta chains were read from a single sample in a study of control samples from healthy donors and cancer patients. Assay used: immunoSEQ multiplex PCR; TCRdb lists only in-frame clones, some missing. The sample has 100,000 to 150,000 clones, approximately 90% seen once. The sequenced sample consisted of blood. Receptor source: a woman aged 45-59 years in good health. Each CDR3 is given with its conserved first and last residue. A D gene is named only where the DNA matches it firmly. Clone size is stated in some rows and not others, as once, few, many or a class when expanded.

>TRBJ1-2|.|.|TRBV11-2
TGTGCCAGCAGCTTAAGTGACAGAATTTCCTATGGCTACACCTTC
CASSLSDRISYGYTF
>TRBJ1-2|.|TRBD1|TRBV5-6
TGTGCCAGCAGATACAGGGGCCTAATCGGTGGCTACACCTTC
CASRYRGLIGGYTF
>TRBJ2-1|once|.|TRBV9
TGTGCCAGCAGCGTATGGCCCGGGGATGAGCAGTTCTTC
CASSVWPGDEQFF
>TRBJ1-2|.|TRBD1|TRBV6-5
TGTGCCAGCAGAGATACAGGGGTTTTCGGCTACACCTTC
CASRDTGVFGYTF
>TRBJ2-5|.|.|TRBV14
TGTGCCAGCAGCCAAGATCCTAGCTCGAAGACCCAGTACTTC
CASSQDPSSKTQYF
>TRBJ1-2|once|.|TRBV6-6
TGTGCCAGCACCAAGGGAGGGGGGGGTCTGAGCTATGGCTACACCTTC
CASTKGGGGLSYGYTF
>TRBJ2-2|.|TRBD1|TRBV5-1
TGCGCCAGCAGCCACGTTACAGGGGGCGGGGAGCTGTTTTTT
CASSHVTGGGELFF
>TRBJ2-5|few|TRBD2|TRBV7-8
TGTGCCAGCAGCCCCCGGGGACTAGGGGCCTTACAAGAGACCCAGTACTTC
CASSPRGLGALQETQYF
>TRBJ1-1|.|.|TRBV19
TGTGCCAGTAAACTCCAGGGACATAACACTGAAGCTTTCTTT
CASKLQGHNTEAFF
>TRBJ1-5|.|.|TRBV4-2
TGTGCCAGCAGCCAGCTAGTGGTTGGTCCCCAGCATTTT
CASSQLVVGPQHF
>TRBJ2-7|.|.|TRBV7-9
TGTGCCAGCAGCTTAGTCACAGGGAGCTCCTACGAGCAGTACTTC
CASSLVTGSSYEQYF
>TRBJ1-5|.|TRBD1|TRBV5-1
TGCGCCAGCAGCTTTACAGGGGGCGCAGGGCAGCCCCAGCATTTT
CASSFTGGAGQPQHF
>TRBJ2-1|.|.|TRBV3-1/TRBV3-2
TGTGCCAGCAGCCAAGAAGCGGGTGGGTCCTACAATGAGCAGTTCTTC
CASSQEAGGSYNEQFF
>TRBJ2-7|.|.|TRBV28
TGTGCCAGCAGAAACAATCCGGGACCCCAGAGGGTTGTCGAGCAGTACTTC
CASRNNPGPQRVVEQYF
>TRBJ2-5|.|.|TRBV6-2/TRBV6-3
TGTGCCAGCAGTTATAGAAGACGTACGCCCCAAGAGACCCAGTACTTC
CASSYRRRTPQETQYF
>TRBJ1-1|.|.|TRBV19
TGTGCCAGTAACCCGGGACATTTGAACACTGAAGCTTTCTTT
CASNPGHLNTEAFF
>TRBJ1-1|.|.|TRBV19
TGTGCCAGTAGGTTTCAGGGCGGAACTGAAGCTTTCTTT
CASRFQGGTEAFF
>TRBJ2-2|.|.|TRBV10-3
TGTGCCATCAGTGGGGCGGAGTGGGGGACCGGGGAGCTGTTTTTT
CAISGAEWGTGELFF
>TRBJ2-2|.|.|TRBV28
TGTGCCAGCAGTTTATTCGCCGGGGAGCTGTTTTTT
CASSLFAGELFF
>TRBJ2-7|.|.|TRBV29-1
TGCAGCGCTGTGGGGCCGGGATTCGAGAGTTACGAGCAGTACTTC
CSAVGPGFESYEQYF
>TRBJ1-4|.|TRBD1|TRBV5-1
TGCGCCAGCAGCTCGGGACAGCCTAATGAAAAACTGTTTTTT
CASSSGQPNEKLFF
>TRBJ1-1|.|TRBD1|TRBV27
TGTGCCAGCAGCCGAGGACAGGGGGGTTTGGGTCCGAACACTGAAGCTTTCTTT
CASSRGQGGLGPNTEAFF
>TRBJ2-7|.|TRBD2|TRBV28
TGTGCCAGCAGCATGCTAGCGGCCCGAAAATCCTACGAGCAGTACTTC
CASSMLAARKSYEQYF
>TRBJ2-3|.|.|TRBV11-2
TGTGCCAGCAGCTTAAATCTTGGAGATACGCAGTATTTT
CASSLNLGDTQYF
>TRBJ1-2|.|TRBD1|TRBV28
TGTGCCAGCAGTTTGGTAGCAGGGACAGGGGCGGGCAACACCTTC
CASSLVAGTGAGNTF
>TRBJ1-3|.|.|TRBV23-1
TGCGCCAGCAGTCCCCGTTGTGGGGGGCCCCTCTCTGGAAACACCATATATTTT
CASSPRCGGPLSGNTIYF
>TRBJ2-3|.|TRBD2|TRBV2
TGTGCCAGCAACAAGGAGGCGGGAGCGAAAGATACGCAGTATTTT
CASNKEAGAKDTQYF
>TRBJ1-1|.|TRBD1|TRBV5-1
TGCGCCAGCAGCTTGGGGATCCGGGACAGGGGTTGGATGAACACTGAAGCTTTCTTT
CASSLGIRDRGWMNTEAFF
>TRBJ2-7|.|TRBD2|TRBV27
TGTGCCAGCAGTTTATCTCAACCGGGACTACGATACGAGCAGTACTTC
CASSLSQPGLRYEQYF
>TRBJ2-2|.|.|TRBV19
TGTGCCAGTAGTATAGTAACGCTAGCAGGAGCGAACACCGGGGAGCTGTTTTTT
CASSIVTLAGANTGELFF
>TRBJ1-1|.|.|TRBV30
TGTGCCTGGAGTGTAAAGGGTTCCTGGACTGAAGCTTTCTTT
CAWSVKGSWTEAFF
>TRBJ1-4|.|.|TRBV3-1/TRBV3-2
TGTGCCAGCAGCCAAGTATGGCGACCAGATGAAAAACTGTTTTTT
CASSQVWRPDEKLFF